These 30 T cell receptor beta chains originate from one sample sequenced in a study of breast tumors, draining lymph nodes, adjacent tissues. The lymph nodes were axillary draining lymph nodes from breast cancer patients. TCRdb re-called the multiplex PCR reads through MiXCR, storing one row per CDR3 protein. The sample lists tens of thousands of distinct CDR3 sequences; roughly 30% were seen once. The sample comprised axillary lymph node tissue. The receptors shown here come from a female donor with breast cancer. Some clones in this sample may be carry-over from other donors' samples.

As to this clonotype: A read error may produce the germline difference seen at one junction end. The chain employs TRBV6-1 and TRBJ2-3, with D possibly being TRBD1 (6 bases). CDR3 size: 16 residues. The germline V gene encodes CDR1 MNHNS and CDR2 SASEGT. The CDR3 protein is CAGSEGTGMGTDTQYF. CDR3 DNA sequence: TGCGCCGGCAGTGAAGGAACAGGGATGGGCACAGATACGCAGTATTTT.

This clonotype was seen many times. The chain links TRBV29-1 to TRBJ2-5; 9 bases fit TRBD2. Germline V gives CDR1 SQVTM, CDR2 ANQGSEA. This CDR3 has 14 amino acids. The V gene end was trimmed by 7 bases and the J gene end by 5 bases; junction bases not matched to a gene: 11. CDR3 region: CSAGREGTLETQYF. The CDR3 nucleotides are TGCAGCGCGGGGCGGGAGGGCACCTTGGAGACCCAGTACTTC.

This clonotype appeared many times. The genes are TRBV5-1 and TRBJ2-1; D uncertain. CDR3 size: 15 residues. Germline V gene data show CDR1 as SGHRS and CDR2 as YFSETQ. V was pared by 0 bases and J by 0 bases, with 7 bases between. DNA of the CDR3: TGCGCCAGCAGCTTGGGCCCTAGCTCCTACAATGAGCAGTTCTTC. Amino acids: CASSLGPSSYNEQFF.

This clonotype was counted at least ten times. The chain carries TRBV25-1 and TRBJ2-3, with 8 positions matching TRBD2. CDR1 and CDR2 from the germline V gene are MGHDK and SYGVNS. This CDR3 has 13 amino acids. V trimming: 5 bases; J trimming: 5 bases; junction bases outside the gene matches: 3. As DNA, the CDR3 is TGTGCCAGCAGTACGGGAGGGCGAGATACGCAGTATTTT. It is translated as CASSTGGRDTQYF.

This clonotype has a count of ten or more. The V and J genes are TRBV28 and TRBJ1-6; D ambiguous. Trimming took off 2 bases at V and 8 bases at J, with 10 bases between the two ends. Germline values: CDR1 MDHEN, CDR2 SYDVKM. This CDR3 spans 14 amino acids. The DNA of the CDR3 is TGTGCCAGCAGTTTAGTGGACGGTTATTCACCCCTCCACTTT. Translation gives CASSLVDGYSPLHF.

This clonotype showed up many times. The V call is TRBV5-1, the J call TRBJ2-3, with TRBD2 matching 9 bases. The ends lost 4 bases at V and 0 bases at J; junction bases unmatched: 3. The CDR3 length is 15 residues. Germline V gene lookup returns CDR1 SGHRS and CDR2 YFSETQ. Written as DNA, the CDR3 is TGCGCCAGCAGCATAACTAGCGGGAGCACAGATACGCAGTATTTT. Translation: CASSITSGSTDTQYF.

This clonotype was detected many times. As DNA, the CDR3 is TGTGCCAGCAGTGGGACTAGCGGGAGCAAGACCCAGTACTTC. Protein: CASSGTSGSKTQYF. The rearrangement links TRBV27 to TRBJ2-5, with 14 bases identical to TRBD2. The V gene end was trimmed by 5 bases and the J gene end by 6 bases; junction bases not matched to a gene: 2. Per germline, CDR1 MNHEY and CDR2 SMNVEV (reference sequence). The CDR3 has 14 amino acids.

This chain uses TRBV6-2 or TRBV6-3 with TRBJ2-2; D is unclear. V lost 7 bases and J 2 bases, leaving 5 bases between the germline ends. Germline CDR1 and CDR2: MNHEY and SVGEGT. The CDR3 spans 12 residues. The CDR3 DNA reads TGTGCCAGCACGCAAAACACCGGGGAGCTGTTTTTT. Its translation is CASTQNTGELFF.

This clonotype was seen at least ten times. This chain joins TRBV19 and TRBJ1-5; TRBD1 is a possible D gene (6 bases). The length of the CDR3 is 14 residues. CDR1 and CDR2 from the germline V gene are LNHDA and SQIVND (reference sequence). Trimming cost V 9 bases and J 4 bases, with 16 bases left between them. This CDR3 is CASTGRGPNQPQHF. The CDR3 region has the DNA TGTGCCAGCACCGGACGGGGGCCAAATCAGCCCCAGCATTTT.

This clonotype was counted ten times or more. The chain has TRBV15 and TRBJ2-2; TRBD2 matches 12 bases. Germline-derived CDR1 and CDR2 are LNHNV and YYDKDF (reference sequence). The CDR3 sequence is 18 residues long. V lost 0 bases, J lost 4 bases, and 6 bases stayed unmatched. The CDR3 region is CATSRDSSGRASTGELFF. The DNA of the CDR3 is TGTGCCACCAGCAGAGACTCTAGCGGGAGGGCCTCCACCGGGGAGCTGTTTTTT.

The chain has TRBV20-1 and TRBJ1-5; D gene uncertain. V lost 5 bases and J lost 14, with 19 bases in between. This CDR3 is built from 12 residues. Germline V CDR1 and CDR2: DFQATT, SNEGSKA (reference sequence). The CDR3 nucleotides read TGCAGTGCTGGGAGCGGGAGGTCTTGGGAGCATTTT. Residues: CSAGSGRSWEHF.

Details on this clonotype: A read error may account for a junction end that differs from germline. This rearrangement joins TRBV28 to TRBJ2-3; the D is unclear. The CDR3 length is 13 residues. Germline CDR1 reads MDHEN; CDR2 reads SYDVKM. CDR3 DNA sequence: TGTGCCAGCAGTTTAGTCGGCACAGATAAGCAGTATTTT. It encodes CASSLVGTDKQYF.

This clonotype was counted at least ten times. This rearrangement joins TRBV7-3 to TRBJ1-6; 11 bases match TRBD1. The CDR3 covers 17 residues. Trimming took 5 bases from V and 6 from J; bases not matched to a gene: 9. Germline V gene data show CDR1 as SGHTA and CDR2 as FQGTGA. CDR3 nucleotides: TGTGCCAGCAGCCTGTTGTCCGGGACAGGGGGTAATTCACCCCTCCACTTT. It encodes CASSLLSGTGGNSPLHF.

This CDR3 is CASSEGTSVLEQYF. CDR3 sequence (DNA): TGTGCCAGCAGTGAAGGGACTAGCGTACTGGAGCAGTACTTC. The chain has TRBV6-2 or TRBV6-3 and TRBJ2-7; 10 positions agree with TRBD2. V lost 5 bases, J lost 7 bases, and 8 bases stayed unmatched. The germline V gene has CDR1 MNHEY and CDR2 SVGEGT. This CDR3 region has 14 residues.

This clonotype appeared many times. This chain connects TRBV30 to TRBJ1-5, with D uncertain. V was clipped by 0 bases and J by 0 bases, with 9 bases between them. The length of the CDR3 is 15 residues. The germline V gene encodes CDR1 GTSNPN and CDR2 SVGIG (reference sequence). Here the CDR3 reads CAWSVGSASNQPQHF. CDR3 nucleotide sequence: TGTGCCTGGAGTGTAGGTTCAGCTAGCAATCAGCCCCAGCATTTT.

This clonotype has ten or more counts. The CDR3 region has the DNA TGTGCCAGCAGTTCCTGGGAGTCCTACGAGCAGTACTTC. Translation: CASSSWESYEQYF. The V call is TRBV6-1, the J call TRBJ2-7, with a possible D match to TRBD2 (5 bases). Per the germline V gene, CDR1 is MNHNS and CDR2 is SASEGT. The CDR3 covers 13 residues. Trimming took 5 bases from V and 1 from J, leaving 9 bases between them.

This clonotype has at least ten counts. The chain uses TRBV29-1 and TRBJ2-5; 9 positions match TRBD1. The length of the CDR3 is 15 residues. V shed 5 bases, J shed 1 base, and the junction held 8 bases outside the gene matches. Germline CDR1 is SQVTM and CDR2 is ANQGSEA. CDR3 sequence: CSVSPGQGVQETQYF. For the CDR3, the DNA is TGCAGCGTTAGTCCGGGACAGGGAGTCCAAGAGACCCAGTACTTC.

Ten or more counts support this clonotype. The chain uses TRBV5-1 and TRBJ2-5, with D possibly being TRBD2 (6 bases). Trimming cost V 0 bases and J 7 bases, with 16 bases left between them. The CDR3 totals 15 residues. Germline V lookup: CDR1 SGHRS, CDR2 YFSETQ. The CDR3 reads CASSLGDSGGGTQYF. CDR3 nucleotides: TGCGCCAGCAGCTTGGGGGATAGCGGAGGTGGGACCCAGTACTTC.

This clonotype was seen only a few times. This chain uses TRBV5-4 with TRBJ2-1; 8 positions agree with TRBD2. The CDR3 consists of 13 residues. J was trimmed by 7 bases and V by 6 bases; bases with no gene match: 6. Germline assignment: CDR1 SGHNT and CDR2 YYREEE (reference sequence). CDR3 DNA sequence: TGTGCCAGCACCAGCGGGAGTAAAAATGAGCAGTTCTTC. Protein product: CASTSGSKNEQFF.

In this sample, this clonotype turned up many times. The CDR3 sequence is CASRGRAPGANVLTF. In DNA, the CDR3 is TGCGCCAGCAGAGGTAGGGCCCCTGGGGCCAACGTCCTGACTTTC. The V call is TRBV5-1, the J call TRBJ2-6; D uncertain. Germline lookup yields CDR1 SGHRS and CDR2 YFSETQ. The CDR3 spans 15 residues. V was pared by 5 bases and J by 2 bases, with 11 bases between.

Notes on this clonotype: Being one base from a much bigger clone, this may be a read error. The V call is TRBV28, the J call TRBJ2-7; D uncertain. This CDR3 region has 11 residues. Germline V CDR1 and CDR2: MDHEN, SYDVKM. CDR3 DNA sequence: TGTGCCAGCAGTTTAGTCGGAGAGCAGCACTTC. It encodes CASSLVGEQHF.

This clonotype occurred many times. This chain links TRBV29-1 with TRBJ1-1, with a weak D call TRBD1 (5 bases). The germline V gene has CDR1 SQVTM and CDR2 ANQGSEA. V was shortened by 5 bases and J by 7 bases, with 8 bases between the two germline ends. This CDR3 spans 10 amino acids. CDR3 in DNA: TGCAGCGTTTTTCAGGGTGAAGCTTTCTTT. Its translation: CSVFQGEAFF.

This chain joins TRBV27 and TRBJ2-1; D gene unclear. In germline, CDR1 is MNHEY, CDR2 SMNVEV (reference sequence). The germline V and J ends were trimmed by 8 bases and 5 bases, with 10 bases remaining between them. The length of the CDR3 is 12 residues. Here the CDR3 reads CASSESDNEQFF. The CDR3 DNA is TGTGCCAGCTCTGAGTCGGACAATGAGCAGTTCTTC.

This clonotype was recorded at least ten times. For the CDR3, the DNA is TGTGCCAGCAGCTTATGGGGCTCTAGGGAGAGGGAGCAGTACTTC. It is translated as CASSLWGSREREQYF. The chain carries TRBV13 and TRBJ2-7; D could derive from TRBD1 or TRBD2 (5 bases each). V was trimmed by 2 bases and J by 7 bases, leaving 18 bases between them. This CDR3 is built from 15 residues. Germline values: CDR1 PRHDT, CDR2 FYEKMQ (reference sequence).

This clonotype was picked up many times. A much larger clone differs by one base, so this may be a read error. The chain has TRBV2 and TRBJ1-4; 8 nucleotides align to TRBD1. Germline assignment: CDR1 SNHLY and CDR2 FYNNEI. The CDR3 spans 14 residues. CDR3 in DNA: TGTGTCAGCGATAGACAGGGGACTAATGAAAAACTGTTTTTT. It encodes CVSDRQGTNEKLFF.

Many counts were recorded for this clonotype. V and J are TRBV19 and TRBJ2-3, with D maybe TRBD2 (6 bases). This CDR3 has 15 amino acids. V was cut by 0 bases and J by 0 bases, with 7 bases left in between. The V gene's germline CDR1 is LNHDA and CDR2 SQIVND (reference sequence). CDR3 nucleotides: TGTGCCAGTAGTATAGAGGGGACTAGCACAGATACGCAGTATTTT. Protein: CASSIEGTSTDTQYF.

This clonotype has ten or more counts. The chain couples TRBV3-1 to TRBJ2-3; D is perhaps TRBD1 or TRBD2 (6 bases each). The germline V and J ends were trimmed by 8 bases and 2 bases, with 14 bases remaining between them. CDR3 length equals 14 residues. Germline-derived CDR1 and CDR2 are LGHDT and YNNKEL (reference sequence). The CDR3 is CASGRGLATDTQYF. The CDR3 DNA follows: TGTGCCAGCGGTCGGGGGCTAGCCACAGATACGCAGTATTTT.

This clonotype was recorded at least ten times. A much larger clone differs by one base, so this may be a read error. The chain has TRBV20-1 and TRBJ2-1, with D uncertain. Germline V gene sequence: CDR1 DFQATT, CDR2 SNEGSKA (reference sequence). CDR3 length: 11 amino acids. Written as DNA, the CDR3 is TGCAGGTACTCGAAAGGCCATGAGCAGTCCTTC. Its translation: CRYSKGHEQSF.

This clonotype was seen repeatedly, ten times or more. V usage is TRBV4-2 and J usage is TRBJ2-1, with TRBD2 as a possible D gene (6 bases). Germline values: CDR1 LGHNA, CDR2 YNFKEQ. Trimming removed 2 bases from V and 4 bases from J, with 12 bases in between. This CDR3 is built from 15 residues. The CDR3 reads CASSQSGARYNEQFF. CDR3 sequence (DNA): TGTGCCAGCAGCCAATCGGGAGCGAGGTACAATGAGCAGTTCTTC.

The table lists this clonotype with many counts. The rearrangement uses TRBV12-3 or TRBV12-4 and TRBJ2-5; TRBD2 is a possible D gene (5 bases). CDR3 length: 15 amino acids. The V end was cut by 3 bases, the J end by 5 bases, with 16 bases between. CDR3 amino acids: CASSFSVRGAETQYF. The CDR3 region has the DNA TGTGCCAGCAGTTTTAGCGTACGGGGAGCGGAGACCCAGTACTTC.